The 25 T cell receptor beta chains presented below share a single source sample, sequenced in a study of CD8+ T cells in alopecia areata. Following RNA extraction, reverse transcription yielded cDNA that acted as the sequencing template. TCRdb keeps only in-frame clones here, not all; method: immunoSEQ multiplex PCR. The sample yields roughly 110,000 clones, without any singletons. The sample comprised lesional skin. These receptors came from a C3H/HeJ mouse with alopecia areata. For this strain, the MHC haplotype corresponds to H2-k.

This clone has a handful of counts. Genes here carry mouse names. Read coverage stops 4 residues before the CDR3 terminus; the germline J gene supplies the remainder. V is TRBV13-3 and J is TRBJ2-4; perhaps TRBD1 as D (6 bases). Per the germline V gene, CDR1 is NNHDY and CDR2 is SYVADS. V shed 2 bases and J shed 2 bases, with 9 bases lying between them. CDR3 length: 14 amino acids. The CDR3 is CASSDGQNQNTLYF. Incomplete CDR3 DNA: TGTGCCAGCAGTGACGGACAGAATCAAAAC. Full variable domain (missing parts from reference TRBV13-3 and TRBJ2-4): EAAVTQSPRSKVAVTGGKVTLSCHQTNNHDYMYWYRQDTGHGLRLIHYSYVADSTEKGDIPDGYKASRPSQENFSLILELASLSQTAVYFCASSDGQNQNTLYFGAGTRLSVL.

Regarding this clone: Mouse gene names apply. The read ends 4 residues before the CDR3 terminus; that terminus is restored from the germline J gene. This rearrangement joins TRBV13-3 to TRBJ1-2, with a possible D match to TRBD1 (5 bases). V lost 0 bases and J 0 bases, leaving 9 bases between the germline ends. Germline CDR1 is NNHDY and CDR2 is SYVADS. The CDR3 covers 15 residues. The part of the CDR3 DNA that was read is TGTGCCAGCAGTGATGTCGGAGGGGCAAACTCC. It encodes CASSDVGGANS. The entire CDR3 reads CASSDVGGANSDYTF.

This clone showed up just a few times. Genes and germline come from the mouse. The CDR3 end falls 4 residues outside the read, so it is completed with the germline J gene. This chain joins TRBV13-1 and TRBJ1-4; 7 nucleotides match TRBD1. The CDR3 is 11 residues long. Germline V gene data show CDR1 as NSHNY and CDR2 as SYGAGN. CDR3 DNA (partial): TGTGCCAGCCGACAGGGCGAA. Amino acid sequence: CASRQGE. The whole CDR3 reads CASRQGERLFF.

This clone was observed a handful of times. Gene names refer to mouse genes. Coverage ceases 4 residues before the CDR3 finishes, and the germline J gene fills in the end. The V and J genes are TRBV13-1 and TRBJ2-5; weak D call: TRBD2 (6 bases). The CDR3 totals 14 residues. Trimming removed 2 bases from V and 2 bases from J, with 9 bases in between. Per the germline V gene, CDR1 is NSHNY and CDR2 is SYGAGN. This CDR3 is CASSETGLQDTQYF. CDR3 bases read: TGTGCCAGCAGTGAGACGGGACTCCAAGAC.

This clone has more than one count but fewer than ten. Genes here carry mouse names. Coverage ceases 4 residues before the CDR3 finishes, and the germline J gene fills in the end. The chain uses TRBV13-3 and TRBJ2-3, with 7 bases aligning to TRBD1. V was clipped by 5 bases and J by 0 bases; unmatched bases: 3. Germline V gene sequence: CDR1 NNHDY, CDR2 SYVADS. The CDR3 covers 14 residues. The sequenced CDR3 bases are TGTGCCAGCAGACAGGGGTGGAGTGCAGAA. Amino acids: CASRQGWSAE. The CDR3, in full, reads CASRQGWSAETLYF.

This clone was observed a handful of times. Gene names are the mouse ones. The read stops 4 residues short of the end of the CDR3; the missing end is completed from the germline J gene. This rearrangement joins TRBV13-3 to TRBJ2-1, with 7 bases that match TRBD2. This CDR3 spans 13 amino acids. The V gene's germline CDR1 is NNHDY and CDR2 SYVADS. CDR3 residues: CASSESGGPEQFF. The sequenced CDR3 bases are TGTGCCAGCAGTGAATCTGGGGGACCT.

This clone showed up just a few times. Gene names refer to mouse genes. Coverage ceases 4 residues before the CDR3 finishes, and the germline J gene fills in the end. The chain recombines TRBV19 with TRBJ2-7; 7 bases line up with TRBD1. This CDR3 is built from 14 residues. Germline values: CDR1 FNHDT, CDR2 SITEND (reference sequence). Incomplete CDR3 DNA: TGTGCCAGCAGTATTGGGACAGCCCCTTAT. Its protein is CASSIGTAPY. The entire CDR3 is CASSIGTAPYEQYF.

The sample holds a few counts of this clone. Here the gene names and germline are mouse. The CDR3 end falls 4 residues outside the read, so it is completed with the germline J gene. J is TRBJ1-4 and V is TRBV13-3; 9 bases agree with TRBD1. Germline V CDR1 and CDR2: NNHDY, SYVADS. CDR3 length: 15 amino acids. The ends lost 5 bases at V and 6 bases at J; junction bases unmatched: 8. CDR3 DNA, as far as it was read: TGTGCCAGCAGCCGCCGGGACAGGGTTGACGAA. This gives the protein CASSRRDRVDE. The entire CDR3 reads CASSRRDRVDERLFF.

This clone was picked up a small number of times. Genes and germline come from the mouse. The DNA ends 4 residues before the CDR3 does, and the rest of the CDR3 is filled in from the germline J gene. The chain joins TRBV19 to TRBJ2-7; 8 nucleotides match TRBD2. Losses at the gene ends were 0 bases for V and 3 bases for J; bases not matched to a gene: 8. This CDR3 has 16 amino acids. Germline-derived CDR1 and CDR2 are FNHDT and SITEND (reference sequence). The CDR3 DNA, read in part, is TGTGCCAGCAGTATAGAGTTCCGGGGGGGCCTCTAT. It encodes CASSIEFRGGLY. In full, the CDR3 reads CASSIEFRGGLYEQYF.

This clone was detected a few times. The gene names given are mouse names. From the germline J gene comes the end of the CDR3, since the read stops 4 residues before it. The chain carries TRBV13-3 and TRBJ1-2; 9 bases map to TRBD1. V lost 4 bases, J lost 2 bases, and 6 bases stayed unmatched. The CDR3 is made up of 15 amino acids. CDR1 is NNHDY, CDR2 SYVADS, per germline. The CDR3: CASSPTGQGNSDYTF. CDR3 DNA (partial): TGTGCCAGCAGTCCCACGGGACAGGGCAACTCC.

A word on this clone: Gene names are the mouse ones. Read coverage stops 4 residues before the CDR3 terminus; the germline J gene supplies the remainder. The chain is built from TRBV19 and TRBJ1-4; 9 positions agree with TRBD1. Germline assignment: CDR1 FNHDT and CDR2 SITEND (reference sequence). CDR3 length: 15 residues. Trimming at V came to 2 bases and at J to 5 bases, leaving 4 bases not matched to a gene. CDR3 residues: CASSIPGQGNERLFF. CDR3 bases read: TGTGCCAGCAGTATCCCGGGACAGGGAAACGAA. Using reference TRBV19 and TRBJ1-4 for the parts outside the CDR3, the full variable domain is GGIITQTPKFLIGQEGQKLTLKCQQNFNHDTMYWYRQDSGKGLRLIYYSITENDLQKGDLSEGYDASREKKSSFSLTVTSAQKNEMAVFLCASSIPGQGNERLFFGHGTKLSVL.

This clone was seen more than once but under ten times. Gene names are the mouse ones. The sequenced CDR3 bases are TGTGCCAGCAGTGACACAGGGAGCGCAAACACA. It specifies CASSDTGSANT. The whole CDR3 sequence reads CASSDTGSANTEVFF. The chain joins TRBV13-1 to TRBJ1-1; perhaps TRBD1 as D (6 bases). The read gets to within 4 residues of the CDR3 end, and the germline J gene fills in the rest. The V gene's germline CDR1 is NSHNY and CDR2 SYGAGN. Trimming stripped 2 bases from V and 0 bases from J, with 11 bases between. The CDR3 has 15 amino acids.

This clone showed up just a few times. Mouse germline and gene names are used. The CDR3 end is not reached by the read, which stops 4 residues before it; the germline J gene fills it in. The rearrangement joins TRBV19 to TRBJ2-7; TRBD2 agrees at 8 bases. CDR3 length equals 15 residues. The germline V gene has CDR1 FNHDT and CDR2 SITEND (reference sequence). Trimming took 2 bases from V and 3 from J; bases not matched to a gene: 7. CDR3: CASSIEGLAYYEQYF. The sequenced part of the CDR3 DNA is TGTGCCAGCAGTATCGAGGGACTGGCCTACTAT.

This clone has a handful of counts. Mouse gene names and germline throughout. Read data end 4 residues before the CDR3 end; the end is taken from the germline J gene. The rearrangement joins TRBV19 to TRBJ2-1; 12 bases map to TRBD2. The length of the CDR3 is 15 residues. Germline CDR1 and CDR2: FNHDT and SITEND (reference sequence). The CDR3 reads CASSLDWGGGAEQFF. CDR3 DNA, as far as it was read: TGTGCCAGCAGCCTCGACTGGGGGGGCGGGGCT.

This clone was observed at least ten times. Genes and germline come from the mouse. The read comes to an end 4 residues before the CDR3 does, leaving the germline J gene to fill in the end. This chain links TRBV13-3 with TRBJ2-4; TRBD1 matches at 7 bases. The CDR3 length is 14 residues. Unmatched junction bases numbered 4, after V lost 5 bases and J lost 1 base. In germline, CDR1 is NNHDY, CDR2 SYVADS. Here the CDR3 reads CASSVDRGQNTLYF. CDR3 DNA, as far as it was read: TGTGCCAGCAGCGTCGACAGGGGTCAAAAC. Together with reference TRBV13-3 and TRBJ2-4, the CDR3 gives the full variable domain: EAAVTQSPRSKVAVTGGKVTLSCHQTNNHDYMYWYRQDTGHGLRLIHYSYVADSTEKGDIPDGYKASRPSQENFSLILELASLSQTAVYFCASSVDRGQNTLYFGAGTRLSVL.

This clone has a handful of counts. Mouse germline and gene names are used. The read stops 4 residues short of the end of the CDR3; the missing end is completed from the germline J gene. J is TRBJ2-5 and V is TRBV13-3; 7 bases fit TRBD1. The CDR3 sequence is 16 residues long. In germline, CDR1 is NNHDY, CDR2 SYVADS. CDR3 sequence: CASSDGSTGMKDTQYF. CDR3 bases read: TGTGCCAGCAGTGATGGGTCGACAGGGATGAAAGAC.

A remark on this clone: The database protein in TCRdb disagrees with the DNA translation at residue 8; the sequence shown here was translated from the DNA. These gene names are mouse names. The read is 3 residues too short to cover the CDR3 end, so that end is filled in from the germline J gene. V and J are TRBV13-3 and TRBJ1-6; D ambiguous. TRBJ1-6 is reported as an ORF; its role is uncertain. The germline V gene encodes CDR1 NNHDY and CDR2 SYVADS. The CDR3 length is 11 residues. CDR3 sequence: CASSDRSGLYF. CDR3 DNA, as far as it was read: TGTGCCAGCAGTGATCGTTCAGGC.

Details on this clone: The genes and germline here are from mouse. The sequenced fragment ends 4 residues before the CDR3 boundary, so the rest is inferred from the germline J gene. The gene calls are TRBV1 and TRBJ2-7; 12 bases align to TRBD2. The V segment lost 0 bases and the J segment 2 bases; nucleotides outside the gene matches: 2. CDR3 length: 16 residues. Germline V gene lookup returns CDR1 NSQYPW and CDR2 LRSPGD (reference sequence). The CDR3 loop reads CTCSAEDWGGTYEQYF. The sequenced part of the CDR3 DNA is TGCACCTGCAGTGCAGAAGACTGGGGGGGCACCTAT.

This clone has just a few counts. All gene names here are mouse names. The sequenced fragment ends 4 residues before the CDR3 boundary, so the rest is inferred from the germline J gene. The chain combines TRBV14 with TRBJ2-5, with D perhaps matching TRBD1 (5 bases). CDR1 SGHDT and CDR2 FRDEAV come from the germline V gene. Between the trimmed V and J ends, which lost 4 bases and 3 bases, there was a span of 9 bases. The CDR3 contains 13 residues. The DNA read from the CDR3 is TGTGCCAGCAGTCGACAGAATCAAGAC. This gives the protein CASSRQNQD. The whole CDR3 protein reads CASSRQNQDTQYF.

This clone was observed a few times. Gene names and germline refer to mouse. The read finishes 4 residues shy of the CDR3 end, and the germline J gene is used to complete it. The chain links TRBV14 to TRBJ2-5, with TRBD1 as a possible D gene (6 bases). The CDR3 is 14 residues long. Looked up from germline, CDR1 is SGHDT and CDR2 is FRDEAV. This CDR3 is CASSLGQGRDTQYF. CDR3 DNA (partial): TGTGCCAGCAGTTTGGGCCAGGGGAGGGAC.

This clone was seen a few times. Germline and genes here are mouse. The DNA ends 4 residues before the CDR3 does, and the rest of the CDR3 is filled in from the germline J gene. The gene calls are TRBV1 and TRBJ2-7; 8 bases agree with TRBD2. Germline CDR1 NSQYPW, CDR2 LRSPGD (reference sequence). Trimming at V came to 4 bases and at J to 0 bases, leaving 2 bases not matched to a gene. This CDR3 spans 14 amino acids. Partial CDR3 DNA: TGCACCTGCAGTGACTGGGGGCACTCCTAT. It codes for CTCSDWGHSY. The entire CDR3 sequence reads CTCSDWGHSYEQYF.

About this clone: The genes are named according to mouse. The CDR3 here is CASSLRLGEEDTQYF. CDR3 DNA (partial): TGTGCCAGCAGCCTACGACTGGGGGAGGAAGAC. The genes are TRBV19 and TRBJ2-5; 9 positions match TRBD2. The sequence runs out 4 residues before the end of the CDR3; the remainder is reconstructed from the germline J gene. Per germline, CDR1 FNHDT and CDR2 SITEND (reference sequence). The CDR3 is 15 residues long.

Concerning this clone itself: This is likely an artifact of a read error, given a far larger clone one base away. Mouse germline and gene names are used. The missing CDR3 end, 4 residues past where the read stops, is filled in from the germline J gene. The V gene is TRBV19, the J gene TRBJ2-1, with TRBD2 identical over 11 bases. The V and J ends lost 4 bases and 0 bases, in that order; junction bases with no gene match: 6. Looked up from germline, CDR1 is FNHDT and CDR2 is SITEND (reference sequence). The CDR3 is 17 amino acids. The DNA read from the CDR3 is TGTGCCAGCAGTCCCGGGACTGGGGGTTATAACTATGCT. This codes for CASSPGTGGYNYA. The entire CDR3 reads CASSPGTGGYNYAEQFF. Full variable domain (missing parts from reference TRBV19 and TRBJ2-1): GGIITQTPKFLIGQEGQKLTLKCQQNFNHDTMYWYRQDSGKGLRLIYYSITENDLQKGDLSEGYDASREKKSSFSLTVTSAQKNEMAVFLCASSPGTGGYNYAEQFFGPGTRLTVL.

There are a few counts of this clone. These gene names are mouse names. The sequenced part of the CDR3 DNA is TGTGCCAGCAGTGACGGGGACAGGGCCAACTCC. Translating gives CASSDGDRANS. The whole CDR3 is CASSDGDRANSDYTF. The chain uses TRBV13-3 and TRBJ1-2; TRBD1 aligns across 9 bases. The read halts 4 residues ahead of the CDR3 end, with the missing end drawn from the germline J gene. With V trimmed by 2 bases and J by 2 bases, 4 bases remained unmatched. The CDR3 consists of 15 residues. CDR1 is NNHDY and CDR2 is SYVADS in the germline V gene.

This clone occurred a few times. Gene names and germline match the mouse. The read finishes 4 residues shy of the CDR3 end, and the germline J gene is used to complete it. The chain has TRBV13-2 and TRBJ2-3; TRBD2 matches at 9 bases. Trimming cost V 0 bases and J 1 base; bases outside gene matches: 6. Germline V CDR1 and CDR2: NNHNN, SYGAGS (reference sequence). The CDR3 is 17 amino acids. CDR3 bases read: TGTGCCAGCGGTGATGCTGGGGGGGGCGAGGGTGCAGAA. This codes for CASGDAGGGEGAE. The whole CDR3 sequence reads CASGDAGGGEGAETLYF.